Reported below is one T cell receptor beta chain. Antigen specificity is unknown. Other DNA variants within this sample encode the same CDR3. This entry belongs to a study of shared clonotypes between healthy human individuals. Study summary: CD4 naive and CD4 memory each took three plates per donor, while CD8 naive took two and CD8 memory one.

Whole-study findings and limits: Among donors, sharing of clonotypes was expected to be affected by sequencing depth.

At deep level, the assay was performed. Profiling relied on immunoSEQ multiplex PCR, and the TCRdb table lists in-frame clones only, not all of them. The sample shows millions of clones, 85% to 95% of them seen only once. V lost 2 bases, J lost 5 bases, and 7 bases lay in between. The CDR3 length is 12 residues. Per the germline V gene, CDR1 is SGHRS and CDR2 is YFSETQ. Sequencing was performed on naive CD4+ T cells sorted from blood. The subset was: CD45RA+ positively selected. The TCR was taken from a man in his late teens or twenties in good health. V and J are TRBV5-1 and TRBJ2-5, with D uncertain. CDR3 nucleotides: TGCGCCAGCAGCTTTACCGGGGAGACCCAGTACTTC. Amino acid sequence: CASSFTGETQYF.